The rows below give T cell receptor beta chains drawn from one sample of a study of shared clonotypes between healthy human individuals. Produced via immunoSEQ multiplex PCR; TCRdb's table is partial and in-frame only. The table records about 520,000 clones, approximately 80% of them present only once. The specimen sequenced was PBMCs. All receptors derive from a woman aged 40 to 50 in good health. Some clones in this sample may be carry-over from other donors' samples. CDR3s include the opening cysteine and the closing phenylalanine or tryptophan. A D gene is named only where the DNA matches it firmly. Not every row has a clone size; where given, it reads once, few, many or a size class.

-,TRBJ1-5,-,TRBV5-8,TGTGCCAGCAGCCCGACGGGCAATCAGCCCCAGCATTTT,CASSPTGNQPQHF
-,TRBJ2-1,few,TRBV7-3,TGTGCCAGCAGCTTAGACGGAGGGAGGAATGAGCAGTTCTTC,CASSLDGGRNEQFF
TRBD2,TRBJ2-7,many,TRBV5-1,TGCGCCAGCAGCTTGGCTGGGGGGGGAGTCCTTTCCTACGAGCAGTACTTC,CASSLAGGGVLSYEQYF
-,TRBJ2-1,-,TRBV15,TGTGCCACCAGCAGAGTACGCGGGGCCTACAATGAGCAGTTCTTC,CATSRVRGAYNEQFF
TRBD2,TRBJ2-5,-,TRBV18,TGTGCCAGCTCACTTTCAGGGACTAGCGGGAGAAGTGAGACCCAGTACTTC,CASSLSGTSGRSETQYF
-,TRBJ1-1,-,TRBV7-2,TGTGCCAGCAGCCCCGGCCGGGGGAGGGCTGAAGCTTTCTTT,CASSPGRGRAEAFF
-,TRBJ2-7,-,TRBV5-1,TGCGCCAGCAGCTTGACTTCCAGCTCCTACGAGCAGTACTTC,CASSLTSSSYEQYF
-,TRBJ2-7,-,TRBV28,TGTGCCAGCAATGTGGGGGCCTACGAGCAGTACTTC,CASNVGAYEQYF
-,TRBJ1-5,-,TRBV28,TGTGCCAGCAGTTTTGGGGGGGCTAGCAATCAGCCCCAGCATTTT,CASSFGGASNQPQHF
-,TRBJ1-2,few,TRBV5-1,TGCGCCAGCACTCAGGACGGGGCAAACTATGGCTACACCTTC,CASTQDGANYGYTF
-,TRBJ1-1,-,TRBV7-9,TGTGCCAGCAGCGATACTAGGGGGGCGGACACTGAAGCTTTCTTT,CASSDTRGADTEAFF
TRBD2,TRBJ2-4,-,TRBV4-2,TGTGCCAGCAGCCAAGATGAGGTAGCGGGGATGGCCAAAAACATTCAGTACTTC,CASSQDEVAGMAKNIQYF
-,TRBJ1-5,-,TRBV4-1,TGCGCCAGCAGCCAAGGGGGGTACAGGGATAATCAGCCCCAGCATTTT,CASSQGGYRDNQPQHF
-,TRBJ2-3,once,TRBV2,TGTGCCAGCGGTACAATATATACGCAGTATTTT,CASGTIYTQYF
-,TRBJ2-1,-,TRBV7-3,TGTGCCAGCAGCTTATCCCCGGGAGCCGGGGATGAGCAGTTCTTC,CASSLSPGAGDEQFF
-,TRBJ2-5,-,TRBV6-6,TGTGCCAGCAGCCAAACTGGGGGGGAGACCCAGTACTTC,CASSQTGGETQYF
TRBD1,TRBJ2-1,-,TRBV9,TGTGCCAGCAGCGTAACCTGGACAGGGACCTACAATGAGCAGTTCTTC,CASSVTWTGTYNEQFF
TRBD2,TRBJ2-2,-,TRBV19,TGTGCCAGTAGTATTCCCGGGAGGTGGTACACCGGGGAGCTGTTTTTT,CASSIPGRWYTGELFF
TRBD2,TRBJ2-5,-,TRBV18,TGTGCCAGCTCATTCCTCTGGACTAGCGAAGAGACCCAGTACTTC,CASSFLWTSEETQYF
-,TRBJ1-2,-,TRBV27,TGTGCCAGCAGTGGATTCCAGGCCCCGGGGGGCTACACCTTC,CASSGFQAPGGYTF
-,TRBJ1-4,few,TRBV2,TGTGCCAGCGGAGGAGTGTCTAATGAAAAACTGTTTTTT,CASGGVSNEKLFF
-,TRBJ2-7,-,TRBV15,TGTGCCACCAGCAGAGGGGGTTTTCCCTACGAGCAGTACTTC,CATSRGGFPYEQYF
TRBD2,TRBJ2-7,-,TRBV30,TGTGCCTCGACTAGCGGGTCCTACGAGCAGTACTTC,CASTSGSYEQYF
TRBD2,TRBJ2-1,many,TRBV15,TGTGCCACCAGCAGCCGGACTAGCAGTGAGCAGTTCTTC,CATSSRTSSEQFF
-,TRBJ1-1,-,TRBV6-6,TGTGCCAGCAGTTACGCGACGGACGGAGCTGAGGCGGTAACCTTT,CASSYATDGAEAVTF
-,TRBJ2-7,few,TRBV21-1,TGTGCCAGCAGCAAAGTTCTAAGGCCCCTCTCCTACGAGCAGTACTTC,CASSKVLRPLSYEQYF
TRBD2,TRBJ2-3,-,TRBV6-5,TGTGCCAGCAGCACGGGACTAGCCGAGTTTACGCAGTATTTT,CASSTGLAEFTQYF
-,TRBJ2-7,-,TRBV25-1,TGTGCCAGCAGTCCACGGACAGCCAGCCTCGAGCAGTACTTC,CASSPRTASLEQYF
-,TRBJ2-2,-,TRBV29-1,TGCAGCGCCCTTGGACGTGGAGGCACCGGGGAGCTGTTTTTT,CSALGRGGTGELFF
-,TRBJ1-1,-,TRBV5-1,TGCGCCAGCAGCGAGGGAATTGGGAACACTGAAGCTTTCTTT,CASSEGIGNTEAFF
-,TRBJ2-1,-,TRBV11-1,TGTGCCAGCAGCCCGCGGCGGGACGGCTATGAGCAGTTCTTC,CASSPRRDGYEQFF
TRBD1,TRBJ2-5,few,TRBV5-6,TGTGCCAGCAGCTGGACAGGGAGAGAGACCCAGTACTTC,CASSWTGRETQYF
-,TRBJ1-2,-,TRBV11-2,TGTGCCAGCAGCTTAGGGACCTTGACCTATGGCTACACCTTC,CASSLGTLTYGYTF
TRBD1,TRBJ1-1,once,TRBV18,TGTGCCAGCTCACCGGACAGGGGATTTACTGAAGCTTTCTTT,CASSPDRGFTEAFF
-,TRBJ1-5,-,TRBV7-6,TGTGCCAGCAGCTTAGGGGGCTTTCAGCCCCAGCATTTT,CASSLGGFQPQHF
-,TRBJ2-7,-,TRBV28,TGTGCCAGCAGTCTTACTAGGCCATACGAGCAGTACTTC,CASSLTRPYEQYF
-,TRBJ1-2,-,TRBV28,TGTGCCAGCAGTTCCCCCATTGGGGACTTCTATGGCTACACCTTC,CASSSPIGDFYGYTF
-,TRBJ1-1,-,TRBV5-5,TGTGCCAGCAGCAACCGAAACACTGAAGCTTTCTTT,CASSNRNTEAFF
-,TRBJ1-1,-,TRBV5-1,TGCGCCAGCAGTGGAAGGGGCGCGGGCACTGAAGCTTTCTTT,CASSGRGAGTEAFF
-,TRBJ2-3,-,TRBV6-1,TGTGCCAGCAGTGAGCTCATACCTGGGGGTCTTGGCACAGATACGCAGTATTTT,CASSELIPGGLGTDTQYF
-,TRBJ2-2,-,TRBV30,TGTGCCTGGAGTTCTGTGGCGAACACCGGGGAGCTGTTTTTT,CAWSSVANTGELFF
TRBD1,TRBJ2-7,-,TRBV4-2,TGTGCCAGCAGCCAGAGACAGGGGGGTAACGAGCAGTACTTC,CASSQRQGGNEQYF
-,TRBJ2-5,few,TRBV2,TGTGCCAGCAGTCGTGAGGGCTCGTACCAAGAGACCCAGTACTTC,CASSREGSYQETQYF
-,TRBJ2-1,few,TRBV6-1,TGTGCCAGCAGTGAGGAGGCAGAGTACAATGAGCAGTTCTTC,CASSEEAEYNEQFF
-,TRBJ1-5,-,TRBV19,TGTGCCAGTAGTGGGGGGGGCCCTCAGCCCCAGCATTTT,CASSGGGPQPQHF
-,TRBJ2-1,many,TRBV28,TGTGCCAGCAGTTTCCCCACCCGGGGACAGGGTTCGGCTAGCGGGAATTACAATGAGCAGTTCTTC,CASSFPTRGQGSASGNYNEQFF
-,TRBJ2-1,-,TRBV5-4,TGTGCCAGCAGCTCTCGGGACACCCGTCGGGAGCAGTTCTTC,CASSSRDTRREQFF